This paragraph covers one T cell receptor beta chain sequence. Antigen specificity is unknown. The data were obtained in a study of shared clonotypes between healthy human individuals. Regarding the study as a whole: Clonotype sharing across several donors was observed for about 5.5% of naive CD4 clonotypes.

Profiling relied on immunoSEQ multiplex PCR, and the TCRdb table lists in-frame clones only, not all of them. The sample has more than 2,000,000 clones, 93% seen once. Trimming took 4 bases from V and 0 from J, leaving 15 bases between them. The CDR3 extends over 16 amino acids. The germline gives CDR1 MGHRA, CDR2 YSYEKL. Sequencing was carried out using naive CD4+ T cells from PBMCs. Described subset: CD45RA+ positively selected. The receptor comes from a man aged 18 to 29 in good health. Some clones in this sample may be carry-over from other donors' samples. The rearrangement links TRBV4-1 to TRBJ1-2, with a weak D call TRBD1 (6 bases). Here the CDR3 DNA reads TGCGCCAGCAGCCTACCGGGGGCCGGAACTAACTATGGCTACACCTTC. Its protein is CASSLPGAGTNYGYTF.